Listed below are T cell receptor beta chains from one sample, sequenced in a study of T cell responses to AZD1222 COVID-19 vaccine. Data came from immunoSEQ multiplex PCR; TCRdb stores just in-frame clones and leaves some out. This sample contains over 130,000 clones. The sequencing sample was made of peripheral blood. The receptors were gathered from an adult in good health. Both conserved end residues are part of each CDR3. The order of the fields is J gene, D gene, V gene, CDR3 length, CDR3 protein, CDR3 DNA. D genes are given only for firm matches.

j_gene: TRBJ1-1
d_gene: .
v_gene: TRBV7-9
len: 13
CDR3aa: CASSLGENTEAFF
CDR3nt: TGTGCCAGCAGCTTAGGTGAGAACACTGAAGCTTTCTTT

j_gene: TRBJ1-2
d_gene: .
v_gene: TRBV21-1
len: 12
CDR3aa: CASSGGHYGYTF
CDR3nt: TGTGCCAGCAGCGGGGGGCACTATGGCTACACCTTC

j_gene: TRBJ1-6
d_gene: .
v_gene: TRBV10-2
len: 14
CDR3aa: CASSEEIRGSPLHF
CDR3nt: TGCGCCAGCAGCGAAGAGATAAGGGGTTCACCCCTCCACTTT

j_gene: TRBJ2-7
d_gene: .
v_gene: TRBV7-9
len: 12
CDR3aa: CASSAQGYEQYF
CDR3nt: TGTGCCAGCAGCGCCCAGGGCTACGAGCAGTACTTC

j_gene: TRBJ1-2
d_gene: .
v_gene: TRBV6-1
len: 13
CDR3aa: CASSEGRYYGYTF
CDR3nt: TGTGCCAGCAGTGAAGGGCGGTACTATGGCTACACCTTC

j_gene: TRBJ2-3
d_gene: .
v_gene: TRBV5-5
len: 15
CDR3aa: CASSLRVSPGDTQYF
CDR3nt: TGTGCCAGCAGCTTGAGGGTCTCCCCGGGGGATACGCAGTATTTT

j_gene: TRBJ2-1
d_gene: .
v_gene: TRBV3-1/TRBV3-2
len: 20
CDR3aa: CASSQLNTLDRSSSYNEQFF
CDR3nt: TGTGCCAGCAGCCAATTGAACACTTTAGACCGTTCGAGCTCCTACAATGAGCAGTTCTTC

j_gene: TRBJ2-1
d_gene: TRBD2
v_gene: TRBV7-9
len: 14
CDR3aa: CASSFNYPGTIEFF
CDR3nt: TGTGCCAGCAGCTTCAATTACCCCGGGACTATCGAGTTCTTC

j_gene: TRBJ1-2
d_gene: TRBD1
v_gene: TRBV29-1
len: 12
CDR3aa: CSVGTGGDGYTF
CDR3nt: TGCAGCGTAGGGACAGGGGGTGACGGCTACACCTTC

j_gene: TRBJ2-5
d_gene: TRBD1
v_gene: TRBV4-3
len: 19
CDR3aa: CASSQDLIIGQGAGETQYF
CDR3nt: TGCGCCAGCAGCCAAGATCTTATTATAGGACAGGGCGCGGGAGAGACCCAGTACTTC

j_gene: TRBJ1-2
d_gene: TRBD1
v_gene: TRBV15
len: 15
CDR3aa: CATSRLDPTGGNYTF
CDR3nt: TGTGCCACCAGCAGATTAGACCCGACAGGGGGAAACTACACCTTC

j_gene: TRBJ2-2
d_gene: .
v_gene: TRBV2
len: 15
CDR3aa: CASSGTSANTGELFF
CDR3nt: TGTGCCAGCAGCGGGACATCCGCGAACACCGGGGAGCTGTTTTTT

j_gene: TRBJ1-2
d_gene: .
v_gene: TRBV15
len: 13
CDR3aa: CATSRRDYEGYTF
CDR3nt: TGTGCCACCAGCAGACGGGACTACGAGGGCTACACCTTC

j_gene: TRBJ1-1
d_gene: .
v_gene: TRBV6-6
len: 15
CDR3aa: CATMEGGSLNTEAFF
CDR3nt: TGTGCCACCATGGAGGGGGGTTCCTTGAACACTGAAGCTTTCTTT

j_gene: TRBJ2-1
d_gene: .
v_gene: TRBV14
len: 12
CDR3aa: CASSLGFGEQFF
CDR3nt: TGTGCCAGCAGCCTTGGGTTTGGTGAGCAGTTCTTC

j_gene: TRBJ1-5
d_gene: .
v_gene: TRBV19
len: 16
CDR3aa: CASSGPPVRGRKPQHF
CDR3nt: TGTGCCAGTAGTGGCCCCCCGGTGAGGGGCAGGAAGCCCCAGCATTTT

j_gene: TRBJ1-2
d_gene: .
v_gene: TRBV30
len: 14
CDR3aa: CAWSREGSYGPGTF
CDR3nt: TGTGCCTGGAGTCGGGAGGGGTCCTATGGACCCGGTACCTTC

j_gene: TRBJ2-3
d_gene: TRBD2
v_gene: TRBV5-4
len: 17
CDR3aa: CASSLGGTSGYTDTQYF
CDR3nt: TGTGCCAGCAGCTTGGGGGGGACTAGCGGTTACACAGATACGCAGTATTTT

j_gene: TRBJ1-5
d_gene: .
v_gene: TRBV21-1
len: 15
CDR3aa: CASSKALLGNQPQHF
CDR3nt: TGTGCCAGCAGCAAAGCGCTTTTGGGCAATCAGCCCCAGCATTTT

j_gene: TRBJ1-2
d_gene: .
v_gene: TRBV5-1
len: 13
CDR3aa: CASSLRSSWGYTF
CDR3nt: TGCGCCAGCAGCTTGAGGAGTTCCTGGGGCTACACCTTC

j_gene: TRBJ1-6
d_gene: .
v_gene: TRBV5-1
len: 16
CDR3aa: CASSTLGATAGSPLHF
CDR3nt: TGCGCCAGCAGCACTCTGGGGGCCACGGCCGGTTCACCCCTCCACTTT

j_gene: TRBJ1-2
d_gene: TRBD1
v_gene: TRBV5-4
len: 14
CDR3aa: CASGNRGPTGGYTF
CDR3nt: TGTGCCAGCGGTAACAGGGGGCCAACGGGGGGCTACACCTTC

j_gene: TRBJ2-3
d_gene: TRBD2
v_gene: TRBV9
len: 16
CDR3aa: CASSVIGGGALDTQYF
CDR3nt: TGTGCCAGCAGCGTAATAGGCGGGGGGGCCTTAGATACGCAGTATTTT

j_gene: TRBJ2-1
d_gene: TRBD2
v_gene: TRBV24-1
len: 17
CDR3aa: CATSDSILAGAYNEQFF
CDR3nt: TGTGCCACCAGTGATTCCATACTAGCGGGTGCATACAATGAGCAGTTCTTC

j_gene: TRBJ2-7
d_gene: .
v_gene: TRBV5-1
len: 11
CDR3aa: CASSSLYEQYF
CDR3nt: TGCGCCAGCAGCTCCTTATACGAGCAGTACTTC

j_gene: TRBJ1-1
d_gene: .
v_gene: TRBV7-9
len: 13
CDR3aa: CASSPRVFTEAFF
CDR3nt: TGTGCCAGCAGCCCCCGGGTTTTCACTGAAGCTTTCTTT

j_gene: TRBJ1-1
d_gene: .
v_gene: TRBV29-1
len: 13
CDR3aa: CSAPGTSNTEAFF
CDR3nt: TGCAGCGCCCCAGGGACATCTAACACTGAAGCTTTCTTT

j_gene: TRBJ1-5
d_gene: TRBD1
v_gene: TRBV30
len: 18
CDR3aa: CAWSPTGQGINSNQPQHF
CDR3nt: TGTGCCTGGAGTCCGACTGGACAGGGAATTAATAGCAATCAGCCCCAGCATTTT

j_gene: TRBJ1-3
d_gene: .
v_gene: TRBV3-1/TRBV3-2
len: 14
CDR3aa: CASSATGFGNTIYF
CDR3nt: TGTGCCAGCAGCGCTACAGGGTTTGGAAACACCATATATTTT

j_gene: TRBJ2-1
d_gene: .
v_gene: TRBV7-9
len: 17
CDR3aa: CASSLSWGRSSYNEQFF
CDR3nt: TGTGCCAGCAGCTTGAGTTGGGGCCGGAGCTCCTACAATGAGCAGTTCTTC

j_gene: TRBJ1-5
d_gene: .
v_gene: TRBV6-5
len: 14
CDR3aa: CASSTVRGNQPQHF
CDR3nt: TGTGCCAGCAGCACAGTTCGTGGCAATCAGCCCCAGCATTTT

j_gene: TRBJ1-1
d_gene: .
v_gene: TRBV5-1
len: 15
CDR3aa: CASSPLSLSNTEAFF
CDR3nt: TGCGCCAGCAGCCCCCTGAGCCTCTCGAACACTGAAGCTTTCTTT

j_gene: TRBJ2-5
d_gene: .
v_gene: TRBV7-2
len: 14
CDR3aa: CASSLGGVRKTQYF
CDR3nt: TGTGCCAGCAGCTTAGGCGGGGTCCGAAAGACCCAGTACTTC

j_gene: TRBJ1-6
d_gene: .
v_gene: TRBV3-1/TRBV3-2
len: 12
CDR3aa: CASSQGGSPLHF
CDR3nt: TGTGCCAGCAGCCAAGGGGGTTCACCCCTCCACTTT

j_gene: TRBJ2-5
d_gene: TRBD2
v_gene: TRBV11-2
len: 15
CDR3aa: CASSFGGGARETQYF
CDR3nt: TGTGCCAGCAGCTTCGGCGGGGGGGCGAGGGAGACCCAGTACTTC

j_gene: TRBJ2-5
d_gene: .
v_gene: TRBV2
len: 13
CDR3aa: CASSEGRGETQYF
CDR3nt: TGTGCCAGCAGTGAAGGGAGGGGAGAGACCCAGTACTTC

j_gene: TRBJ1-4
d_gene: .
v_gene: TRBV7-2
len: 15
CDR3aa: CASSLQVPSNEKLFF
CDR3nt: TGTGCCAGCAGCTTACAGGTCCCTTCCAATGAAAAACTGTTTTTT

j_gene: TRBJ1-3
d_gene: .
v_gene: TRBV19
len: 14
CDR3aa: CASSPVGVGNTIYF
CDR3nt: TGTGCCAGTAGCCCGGTTGGAGTTGGAAACACCATATATTTT

j_gene: TRBJ1-6
d_gene: .
v_gene: TRBV2
len: 13
CDR3aa: CASGDGYNSPLHF
CDR3nt: TGTGCCAGCGGGGACGGATATAATTCACCCCTCCACTTT

j_gene: TRBJ1-2
d_gene: .
v_gene: TRBV11-2
len: 15
CDR3aa: CASSLEPGSFYGYTF
CDR3nt: TGTGCCAGCAGCTTAGAACCAGGGAGTTTCTATGGCTACACCTTC

j_gene: TRBJ2-2
d_gene: .
v_gene: TRBV30
len: 14
CDR3aa: CAWRWTRNTGELFF
CDR3nt: TGTGCCTGGAGGTGGACAAGGAACACCGGGGAGCTGTTTTTT

j_gene: TRBJ1-6
d_gene: TRBD1
v_gene: TRBV5-8
len: 16
CDR3aa: CASSLGQDRVYSPLHF
CDR3nt: TGTGCCAGCAGCTTGGGACAGGACAGGGTATATTCACCCCTCCACTTT

j_gene: TRBJ2-4
d_gene: .
v_gene: TRBV21-1
len: 15
CDR3aa: CASSKGLLAKNIQYF
CDR3nt: TGTGCCAGCAGCAAAGGGCTCTTAGCCAAAAACATTCAGTACTTC

j_gene: TRBJ1-3
d_gene: .
v_gene: TRBV3-1/TRBV3-2
len: 13
CDR3aa: CASSQGAVNTIYF
CDR3nt: TGTGCCAGCAGCCAAGGGGCGGTTAACACCATATATTTT

j_gene: TRBJ2-7
d_gene: .
v_gene: TRBV5-5
len: 13
CDR3aa: CASSLAPTYEQYF
CDR3nt: TGTGCCAGCAGCTTGGCCCCAACCTACGAGCAGTACTTC

j_gene: TRBJ1-6
d_gene: .
v_gene: TRBV18
len: 15
CDR3aa: CASSPAKRDNSPLHF
CDR3nt: TGTGCCAGCTCACCGGCCAAGAGAGATAATTCACCCCTCCACTTT

j_gene: TRBJ1-1
d_gene: TRBD1
v_gene: TRBV10-1
len: 15
CDR3aa: CASSESRTGITEAFF
CDR3nt: TGCGCCAGCAGTGAGTCCCGGACAGGGATCACTGAAGCTTTCTTT

j_gene: TRBJ1-6
d_gene: .
v_gene: TRBV11-2
len: 13
CDR3aa: CASRSGAWHPLHF
CDR3nt: TGTGCCAGCAGAAGTGGGGCTTGGCATCCCCTCCACTTT

j_gene: TRBJ1-3
d_gene: .
v_gene: TRBV6-1
len: 16
CDR3aa: CASSEASAGPGNTIYF
CDR3nt: TGTGCCAGCAGTGAAGCGAGTGCGGGCCCTGGAAACACCATATATTTT

j_gene: TRBJ1-6
d_gene: .
v_gene: TRBV30
len: 14
CDR3aa: CAWSGVVSNSPLHF
CDR3nt: TGTGCCTGGAGTGGGGTTGTGAGTAATTCACCCCTCCACTTT

j_gene: TRBJ1-1
d_gene: .
v_gene: TRBV6-1
len: 12
CDR3aa: CASSEMRGEAFF
CDR3nt: TGTGCCAGCAGTGAAATGAGGGGTGAAGCTTTCTTT

j_gene: TRBJ2-7
d_gene: .
v_gene: TRBV6-6
len: 13
CDR3aa: CASRPGQTYEQYF
CDR3nt: TGTGCCAGCAGACCGGGGCAGACCTACGAGCAGTACTTC

j_gene: TRBJ1-1
d_gene: .
v_gene: TRBV5-1
len: 15
CDR3aa: CASSGAGEFHTEAFF
CDR3nt: TGCGCCAGCAGCGGAGCAGGCGAGTTTCACACTGAAGCTTTCTTT

j_gene: TRBJ1-5
d_gene: TRBD1
v_gene: TRBV6-5
len: 15
CDR3aa: CASSRTGEGNQPQHF
CDR3nt: TGTGCCAGCAGTCGGACAGGAGAAGGCAATCAGCCCCAGCATTTT

j_gene: TRBJ2-7
d_gene: TRBD1
v_gene: TRBV7-2
len: 13
CDR3aa: CASSTRQGGEQYF
CDR3nt: TGTGCCAGCAGCACCCGACAGGGTGGGGAGCAGTACTTC

j_gene: TRBJ2-3
d_gene: TRBD1
v_gene: TRBV14
len: 14
CDR3aa: CASSRRQGGDTQYF
CDR3nt: TGTGCCAGCAGCCGCCGACAGGGGGGAGATACGCAGTATTTT

j_gene: TRBJ2-3
d_gene: .
v_gene: TRBV7-2
len: 16
CDR3aa: CASSLAGGGNTDTQYF
CDR3nt: TGTGCCAGCAGCTTGGCAGGGGGAGGGAACACAGATACGCAGTATTTT

j_gene: TRBJ1-4
d_gene: .
v_gene: TRBV4-3
len: 20
CDR3aa: CASSQGPGDTRIVTNEKLFF
CDR3nt: TGCGCCAGCAGCCAAGGGCCGGGGGACACAAGGATTGTGACTAATGAAAAACTGTTTTTT